These 26 T cell receptor beta chains came from one sample sequenced in a study of CD8 T cells in Susac syndrome. With random hexamers, 0.5 to 1 ug RNA was reverse transcribed. One entry per CDR3 protein, called by TCRdb with MiXCR from the immunoSEQ multiplex PCR reads. In the table there are 160,000 or so distinct CDR3 sequences, approximately 96% of which are singletons. The sequenced sample was CD8+ T cells from PBMCs. These receptors originate from a human donor with multiple sclerosis.

The genes are TRBV2 and TRBJ2-1, with 8 bases fitting TRBD2. The CDR3 runs 15 residues. V trimming: 4 bases; J trimming: 2 bases; junction bases outside the gene matches: 4. The germline CDR1 and CDR2 sequences are SNHLY and FYNNEI. CDR3 in DNA: TGTGCCAGCAGTGTAGCGGGGAACCCCTACAATGAGCAGTTCTTC. It encodes CASSVAGNPYNEQFF.

This clonotype appeared once. The chain employs TRBV7-9 and TRBJ2-7; 7 bases agree with TRBD1. CDR3 length: 13 residues. With V trimmed by 5 bases and J by 8 bases, 9 bases remained unmatched. Germline CDR1 is SEHNR and CDR2 is FQNEAQ (reference sequence). CDR3 sequence (DNA): TGTGCCAGCAGCACCGACAGGGTTCGGAAGCAGTACTTC. Translating it yields CASSTDRVRKQYF.

This clonotype was detected a few times. The V and J genes are TRBV27 and TRBJ2-5, with D tentatively TRBD1 (5 bases). This CDR3 contains 15 residues. V lost 1 base and J lost 1, with 10 bases in between. Germline V CDR1 and CDR2: MNHEY, SMNVEV (reference sequence). The CDR3 loop is CASSLWGRPQETQYF. The CDR3 DNA reads TGTGCCAGCAGTTTATGGGGCAGGCCCCAAGAGACCCAGTACTTC.

The gene calls are TRBV9 and TRBJ1-3; possible D gene TRBD1, 5 bases. Germline V gene data show CDR1 as SGDLS and CDR2 as YYNGEE. The germline V and J ends were trimmed by 2 bases and 4 bases, with 10 bases remaining between them. The CDR3 length is 14 residues. CDR3 residues: CASSVGGRGNTIYF. The CDR3 DNA reads as TGTGCCAGCAGCGTGGGGGGTCGAGGAAACACCATATATTTT.

The rearrangement uses TRBV15 and TRBJ2-7; 10 bases fit TRBD1. Germline lookup yields CDR1 LNHNV and CDR2 YYDKDF (reference sequence). The CDR3 extends over 14 amino acids. Trimming removed 4 bases from V and 2 bases from J; junction bases left unmatched: 2. CDR3 coding DNA: TGTGCCACCAGCACGGGGACAGGGGCCTACGAGCAGTACTTC. It is translated as CATSTGTGAYEQYF. The complete variable domain, with remaining parts taken from reference TRBV15 and TRBJ2-7, reads DAMVIQNPRYQVTQFGKPVTLSCSQTLNHNVMYWYQQKSSQAPKLLFHYYDKDFNNEADTPDNFQSRRPNTSFCFLDIRSPGLGDTAMYLCATSTGTGAYEQYFGPGTRLTVT.

This chain links TRBV27 with TRBJ1-2, with D possibly TRBD1 on 5 matching bases. Per the germline V gene, CDR1 is MNHEY and CDR2 is SMNVEV (reference sequence). This CDR3 has 19 amino acids. V shed 5 bases and J shed 0 bases, with 25 bases lying between them. CDR3 DNA: TGTGCCAGCAGTCATAGCCCGGAGCAGGGCCGGGGAGCTAACTATGGCTACACCTTC. Amino acid sequence: CASSHSPEQGRGANYGYTF.

This sequence joins TRBV30 and TRBJ1-2; weak D call: TRBD1 (6 bases). The ends were cut back, 5 bases at V and 4 bases at J, with 17 bases in the middle. The CDR3 has 14 amino acids. The germline CDR1 and CDR2 sequences are GTSNPN and SVGIG (reference sequence). CDR3 protein: CAWDTGTTFYGYTF. DNA for the CDR3: TGTGCCTGGGACACCGGGACAACCTTCTATGGCTACACCTTC.

This chain joins TRBV7-9 and TRBJ2-2; the D is unclear. Germline V gene lookup returns CDR1 SEHNR and CDR2 FQNEAQ (reference sequence). Deletions cut 5 bases from V and 1 base from J, with 8 bases between. The CDR3 runs 14 residues. CDR3 bases: TGTGCCAGCAGCCTGACGGAGAACACCGGGGAGCTGTTTTTT. This gives the protein CASSLTENTGELFF. The variable domain in full, completed from reference TRBV7-9 and TRBJ2-2, reads DTGVSQNPRHKITKRGQNVTFRCDPISEHNRLYWYRQTLGQGPEFLTYFQNEAQLEKSRLLSDRFSAERPKGSFSTLEIQRTEQGDSAMYLCASSLTENTGELFFGEGSRLTVL.

Here the CDR3 DNA reads TGTGCCAGCAGTCTTGGACCTAGACGTTGGGGCTACACCTTC. This sequence encodes CASSLGPRRWGYTF. The J gene is TRBJ1-2, the V gene TRBV27, with D unresolved. This CDR3 is 14 amino acids long. The V and J ends lost 5 bases and 8 bases respectively, with 18 bases between them. The germline CDR1 and CDR2 sequences are MNHEY and SMNVEV (reference sequence).

The chain joins TRBV7-9 to TRBJ2-7; D is unclear. The ends were cut back, 5 bases at V and 2 bases at J, with 13 bases in the middle. The germline V gene encodes CDR1 SEHNR and CDR2 FQNEAQ (reference sequence). CDR3 size: 14 residues. For the CDR3, the DNA is TGTGCCAGCAGCCCAGACACCGAAGCCTACGAGCAGTACTTC. It translates to CASSPDTEAYEQYF.

The chain combines TRBV30 with TRBJ2-7; possible D gene TRBD1, 6 bases. CDR1 GTSNPN and CDR2 SVGIG come from the germline V gene (reference sequence). The CDR3 has 14 residues. The V and J ends lost 5 bases and 0 bases respectively, with 14 bases between them. In DNA form, the CDR3 reads TGTGCCTGGGAGGACAGTAGCCGCTCCTACGAGCAGTACTTC. It codes for CAWEDSSRSYEQYF.

The CDR3 sequence is CASSPSGGRGYEQYF. CDR3 in DNA: TGTGCCAGCAGCCCCTCGGGGGGCAGAGGGTACGAGCAGTACTTC. This chain connects TRBV9 to TRBJ2-7; possibly TRBD2 for D (7 bases). Deletions cut 4 bases from V and 4 bases from J, with 18 bases between. Germline CDR1 is SGDLS and CDR2 is YYNGEE. This CDR3 is 15 amino acids long.

The J gene is TRBJ2-5, the V gene TRBV27; D might be TRBD1 (5 bases). Germline CDR1 MNHEY, CDR2 SMNVEV (reference sequence). The CDR3 has 14 residues. Trimming cost V 5 bases and J 2 bases, with 12 bases left between them. Written as DNA, the CDR3 is TGTGCCAGCAGTACCCACAGGAGACAAGAGACCCAGTACTTC. Translated: CASSTHRRQETQYF.

J is TRBJ1-2 and V is TRBV27, with D unclear. CDR3 length: 8 amino acids. V was cut by 8 bases and J by 5 bases, with 0 bases left in between. Germline CDR1 is MNHEY and CDR2 is SMNVEV (reference sequence). CDR3 bases: TGTGCCAGCTATGGCTACACCTTC. It is translated as CASYGYTF.

This chain joins TRBV7-9 and TRBJ1-2; no clear D. The germline CDR1 and CDR2 sequences are SEHNR and FQNEAQ (reference sequence). The V and J ends lost 8 bases and 2 bases respectively, with 6 bases between them. This CDR3 contains 11 residues. CDR3: CASRENYGYTF. DNA of the CDR3: TGTGCCAGCCGAGAGAACTATGGCTACACCTTC.

V is TRBV30 and J is TRBJ2-6; D is unresolved. CDR1 is GTSNPN and CDR2 is SVGIG in the germline V gene (reference sequence). V dropped 2 bases and J dropped 1 base, with 0 bases sitting between them. CDR3 length equals 12 residues. CDR3 region: CAWSSGANVLTF. CDR3 DNA: TGTGCCTGGAGTTCTGGGGCCAACGTCCTGACTTTC.

The gene calls are TRBV29-1 and TRBJ2-2, with D perhaps given as TRBD1 or TRBD2 (5 bases each). Germline values: CDR1 SQVTM, CDR2 ANQGSEA. The V end was cut by 3 bases, the J end by 4 bases, with 15 bases between. The CDR3 extends over 15 amino acids. The CDR3 nucleotides read TGCAGCGTTGAGAGGGTAGGGGAGACCACCGGGGAGCTGTTTTTT. This encodes CSVERVGETTGELFF.

This clonotype showed up just once. The gene calls are TRBV9 and TRBJ2-7; the match to TRBD2 covers 8 bases. CDR1 and CDR2 from the germline V gene are SGDLS and YYNGEE. The CDR3 consists of 16 residues. V dropped 3 bases and J dropped 3; count of bases not matched to a gene: 11. The CDR3 DNA is TGTGCCAGCAGCGAGGGAGCGGGGGCTTTTCTCTACGAGCAGTACTTC. It translates to CASSEGAGAFLYEQYF.

The chain is built from TRBV2 and TRBJ2-3; no definite D call. The germline V gene has CDR1 SNHLY and CDR2 FYNNEI. V was clipped by 2 bases and J by 0 bases, with 9 bases between them. This CDR3 spans 15 amino acids. CDR3 in amino acids: CASSEPGTSTDTQYF. Here the CDR3 DNA reads TGTGCCAGCAGTGAACCTGGAACTAGCACAGATACGCAGTATTTT.

This sequence joins TRBV27 and TRBJ1-3; D is perhaps TRBD1 (6 bases). Germline assignment: CDR1 MNHEY and CDR2 SMNVEV (reference sequence). CDR3 length: 15 residues. V was pared by 6 bases and J by 3 bases, with 15 bases between. CDR3 sequence (DNA): TGTGCCAGCAGGGTGACAGGAGACATTGGAAACACCATATATTTT. Translated, it gives CASRVTGDIGNTIYF.

As regards this clonotype: A clone one base away is much larger, so this may be a read error. The V call is TRBV10-3, the J call TRBJ1-1; perhaps TRBD1 as D (5 bases). This CDR3 region has 11 residues. Deletions cut 5 bases from V and 6 bases from J, with 7 bases between. CDR1 is ENHRY and CDR2 is SYGVKD in the germline V gene. For the CDR3, the DNA is TGTGCCATCAGTCAGGGTGCTGAAGCTTTCTTT. Its protein is CAISQGAEAFF.

This rearrangement joins TRBV18 to TRBJ2-7, with D possibly being TRBD2 (5 bases). V was trimmed by 6 bases and J by 4 bases, leaving 19 bases between them. Germline V gene sequence: CDR1 KGHSH, CDR2 LQKENI. This CDR3 has 15 residues. The CDR3 loop is CASSHQTSNKYEQYF. In nucleotides, the CDR3 is TGTGCCAGCTCGCATCAAACTAGTAATAAGTACGAGCAGTACTTC.

The chain is built from TRBV6-5 and TRBJ1-1, with 8 bases fitting TRBD1. J gave up 3 bases and V 5 bases, and 5 bases lay outside the gene matches. The CDR3 covers 14 residues. Per the germline V gene, CDR1 is MNHEY and CDR2 is SVGAGI. The CDR3 here is CASSRTGGDTEAFF. The CDR3 bases are TGTGCCAGCAGTCGCACAGGGGGGGACACTGAAGCTTTCTTT.

The CDR3 is CASSLDGTRYF. The CDR3 region has the DNA TGTGCCAGCAGCTTGGACGGAACCCGGTACTTC. This chain connects TRBV5-5 to TRBJ2-4; no clear D gene. This CDR3 spans 11 amino acids. The V end lost 0 bases, the J end lost 15 bases, and 10 bases lay between the germline ends. Germline CDR1 is SGHKS and CDR2 is YYEKEE (reference sequence).

V gene TRBV6-1 combines with J gene TRBJ1-5; D is possibly TRBD1 (6 bases). Per the germline V gene, CDR1 is MNHNS and CDR2 is SASEGT. Deletions cut 4 bases from V and 3 bases from J, with 10 bases between. CDR3 size: 14 residues. The CDR3 DNA reads as TGTGCCAGCAGTGTCGGACAGCCCAATCAGCCCCAGCATTTT. Its translation: CASSVGQPNQPQHF.

The rearrangement links TRBV6-2 or TRBV6-3 to TRBJ2-1; unclear D gene. Between the trimmed V and J ends, which lost 0 bases and 9 bases, there was a span of 6 bases. The CDR3 has 12 amino acids. Germline V gene lookup returns CDR1 MNHEY and CDR2 SVGEGT. The CDR3 loop reads CASSYSGGEQFF. DNA for the CDR3: TGTGCCAGCAGTTACTCGGGCGGTGAGCAGTTCTTC.